The TCR beta chain under discussion was sequenced for a study of radiotherapy plus CTLA-4 blockade in lung cancer. Background on the study: Around 19% of enrolled patients responded objectively, and more than 25% had disease control. Study conclusions and caveats: Radiotherapy plus ipilimumab was followed by expansion in blood of tumor-derived TCR clones.

Remarks on this clone: Its antigen is as yet unknown.

This CDR3 contains 18 residues. CDR1 and CDR2 from the germline V gene are KGHSH and LQKENI. V lost 4 bases to trimming and J lost 5 bases; unmatched junction nucleotides: 13. Data came from immunoSEQ multiplex PCR; TCRdb stores just in-frame clones and leaves some out. Here the sample spans tens of thousands of clones, roughly 86% being singletons. Receiving focal radiation plus CTLA-4 blockade with ipilimumab were patients who had chemo-refractory metastatic non-small-cell lung cancer. The material sequenced was peripheral blood, taken from a patient treated with radiotherapy plus ipilimumab. The chain carries TRBV18 and TRBJ2-1, with TRBD2 matching 11 bases. This clonotype originated in a human donor with non-small cell lung cancer who had a partial response to radiotherapy plus ipilimumab. This CDR3 reads CASSRGTLAGVGNNEQFF. Here the CDR3 DNA reads TGTGCCAGCTCACGAGGGACACTAGCGGGAGTTGGCAACAATGAGCAGTTCTTC.